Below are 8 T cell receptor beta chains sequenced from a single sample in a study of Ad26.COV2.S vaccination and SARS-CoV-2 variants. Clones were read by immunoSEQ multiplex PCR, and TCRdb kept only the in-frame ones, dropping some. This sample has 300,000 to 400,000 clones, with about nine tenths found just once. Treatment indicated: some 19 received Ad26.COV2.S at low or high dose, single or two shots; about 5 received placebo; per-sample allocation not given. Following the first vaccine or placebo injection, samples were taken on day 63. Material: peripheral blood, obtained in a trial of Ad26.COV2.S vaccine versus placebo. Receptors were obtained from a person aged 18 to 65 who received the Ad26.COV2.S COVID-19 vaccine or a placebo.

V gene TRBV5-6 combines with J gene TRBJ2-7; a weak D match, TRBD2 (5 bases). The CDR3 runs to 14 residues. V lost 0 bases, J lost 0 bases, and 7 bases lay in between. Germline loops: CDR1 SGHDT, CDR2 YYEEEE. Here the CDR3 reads CASSLVGSSYEQYV. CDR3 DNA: TGTGCCAGCAGCTTGGTAGGGAGCTCCTACGAGCAGTACGTC.

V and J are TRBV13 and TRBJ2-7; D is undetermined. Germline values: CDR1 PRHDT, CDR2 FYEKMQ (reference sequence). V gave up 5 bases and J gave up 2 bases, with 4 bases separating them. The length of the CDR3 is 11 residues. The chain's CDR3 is CASSTAYEQYF. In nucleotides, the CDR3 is TGTGCCAGCAGCACCGCCTACGAGCAGTACTTC.

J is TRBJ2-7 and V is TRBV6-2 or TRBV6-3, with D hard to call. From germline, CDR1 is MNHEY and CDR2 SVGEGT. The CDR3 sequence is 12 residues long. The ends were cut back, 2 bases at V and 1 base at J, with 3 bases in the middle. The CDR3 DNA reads TGTGCCAGCAGTTACGATTCCTACGAGCAGTACGTC. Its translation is CASSYDSYEQYV.

The CDR3 DNA follows: TGTGCCAGCAGTATAACTACCCCTGGGGGGGAGCAGTACGTC. Translation: CASSITTPGGEQYV. The chain recombines TRBV28 with TRBJ2-7; D may be TRBD2 (6 bases). The germline CDR1 and CDR2 sequences are MDHEN and SYDVKM. The CDR3 is 14 amino acids. The V and J ends lost 5 bases and 7 bases respectively, with 18 bases between them.

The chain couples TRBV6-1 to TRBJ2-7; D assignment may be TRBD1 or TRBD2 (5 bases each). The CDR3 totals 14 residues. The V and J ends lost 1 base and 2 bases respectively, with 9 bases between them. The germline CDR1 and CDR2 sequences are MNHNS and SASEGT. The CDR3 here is CASSEDGAAYEQYV. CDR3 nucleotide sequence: TGTGCCAGCAGTGAAGACGGGGCAGCCTACGAGCAGTACGTC.

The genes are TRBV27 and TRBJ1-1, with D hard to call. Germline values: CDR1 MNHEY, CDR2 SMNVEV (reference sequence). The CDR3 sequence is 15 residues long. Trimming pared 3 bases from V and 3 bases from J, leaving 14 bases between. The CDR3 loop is CASSFLPSKDTEAFF. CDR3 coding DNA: TGTGCCAGCAGTTTCTTACCGTCAAAAGACACTGAAGCTTTCTTT.

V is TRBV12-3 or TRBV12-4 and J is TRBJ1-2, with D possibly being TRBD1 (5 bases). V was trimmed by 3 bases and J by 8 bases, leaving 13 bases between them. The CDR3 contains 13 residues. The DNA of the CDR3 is TGTGCCAGCAGTTTGGGGACTAATGCGGGCTACACCTTC. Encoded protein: CASSLGTNAGYTF.

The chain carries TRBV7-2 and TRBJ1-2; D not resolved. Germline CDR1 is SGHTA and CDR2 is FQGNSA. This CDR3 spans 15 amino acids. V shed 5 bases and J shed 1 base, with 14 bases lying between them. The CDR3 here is CASSPRPTNNYGYTF. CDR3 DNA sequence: TGTGCCAGCAGCCCGAGACCGACGAATAACTATGGCTACACCTTC.